This TCR beta chain was sequenced in a study of Graves' ophthalmopathy and Graves' hyperthyroidism. The germline V gene encodes CDR1 MNHNS and CDR2 SASEGT. This CDR3 spans 15 amino acids. J lost 5 bases, V lost 6 bases, and 10 bases had no gene match. RNA transcripts were the source from which TCR beta CDR3 regions were amplified. After a first-round RT-PCR with HTBI primers, a second-round multiplex PCR was run. A single record per CDR3 protein comes from TCRdb applying MiXCR to the multiplex PCR reads. Among about 620,000 distinct CDR3 sequences listed, about 20% were seen once. The sample comprised peripheral blood. The chain employs TRBV6-1 and TRBJ2-5; 9 bases are a match to TRBD2. The sequence came from a woman aged 18-29 years with stable Graves' hyperthyroidism. Some clones in this sample may be carry-over from other donors' samples. CDR3 amino acids: CASRIASGVAETQYF. The CDR3 coding sequence is TGTGCCAGCAGGATAGCTAGCGGGGTGGCGGAGACCCAGTACTTC.